This T cell receptor (beta chain) was sequenced in a study of blood T cell repertoires in COVID-19. This CDR3 has 14 residues. V lost 2 bases to trimming and J lost 7 bases, with 12 bases between them. CDR1 and CDR2 from the germline V gene are MNHNS and SASEGT. Authors' processing steps: Nucleated cell counts were estimated from reference gene primer amplification. Generated by immunoSEQ multiplex PCR, the TCRdb table keeps only in-frame clones and is missing some. The DNA was the basis for D and trimming; V, J and clone size are from that table. This table has 250,000 or so clones, approximately 84% appearing once.

The TCR sequence derives from a man aged 40-49 years who had recovered from COVID-19. The chain joins TRBV6-1 to TRBJ1-5; D is perhaps TRBD1 (6 bases). Specimen: PBMCs or T cells enriched from blood (not recorded which). Here the CDR3 reads CASSEIQGGQPQHF. CDR3 DNA sequence: TGTGCCAGCAGTGAAATACAGGGAGGGCAGCCCCAGCATTTT.